This T cell receptor beta chain appears in the sequencing data of a study of T cell responses to AZD1222 COVID-19 vaccine (dated by TCRdb to about 2021). In the study overall: AZD1222 recipients whose second dose came at about 4 weeks and those whose second dose came at about 12 weeks were combined into one group, since spike-specific TCR depth and breadth did not differ between the two schedules. Trial participants were enrolled into age subgroups of 18-55, 56-69 and 70-plus years, which contained about 150, 28 and 57 TCR-sequenced participants, respectively. A total of more than 230 trial participants underwent TCR sequencing, of whom 207 had received two doses of AZD1222 and roughly 26 had received two doses of the MenACWY control vaccine.

Findings and caveats that apply to the study as a whole: After two AZD1222 doses, spike-specific TCR breadth and depth were significantly higher than at day 0 and than in MenACWY recipients. Reportedly, close to half of the unique spike-specific TCRs recognized epitopes lying outside the regions that are mutated in the B.1.351 and B.1.1.7 variants. CD4 TCRs associated with the vaccine covered the entire spike protein, and the dominant responses were in regions 160-218 and 743-854. No day 14 peak-response samples were available, so repertoires were characterized only after the peak T cell response. Conclusions about previously exposed vaccinees are limited because only a handful of AZD1222 recipients were SARS-CoV-2 seropositive at baseline. In the small 56-69-year group, the increase in depth fell short of significance, most likely because of low power. Participants were mostly white British and included more females than males, and it was suggested by the authors that clonal diversity may have been underestimated.

The CDR3 regions of human TCRbeta chains were analyzed by immunosequencing. Regarding the original processing steps: Repertoire TCRs were matched against a reference library of SARS-CoV-2-specific TCRs generated with the MIRA antigen-specificity platform. Breadth was defined as the fraction of unique TCRs that were SARS-CoV-2-associated. Depth was defined as the fraction of total T cells that were SARS-CoV-2-associated. Using the MIRA data, every spike-specific TCR was mapped to the spike region that the TCR reacted to and assigned to either a CD4 or a CD8 class. Log10-transformed breadth and depth values were compared by one-way ANOVA with Sidak's multiple comparisons tests. The table was pulled from immuneACCESS by TCRdb, which kept in-frame rearrangements only. Such tables lose some clones; where checked, under half of the loss comes from unresolved V genes, and the rest has no known cause. V and J calls and clone size are given by that table; D and trimming were obtained from the DNA. Here the sample has 74,000 or so clones; around 84% occur a single time. 21% of the sample is taken by the ten largest.

Concerning this clone: It has no known antigen specificity. No qualities accompany the bases; no much larger clone lies one base away.

The time point label for this specimen denotes: baseline before first vaccination. The vaccinee samples were drawn from two UK trials, COV001 and COV002, one of which was a single-blind randomized controlled phase 2/3 trial testing AZD1222 (ChAdOx1 nCoV-19) in healthy adults. For TCRbeta chain sequencing, PBMC samples from trial participants were taken at day 0 and at day 28 after the second dose. The sample was peripheral blood, taken on day 0 of AZD1222 vaccination. The sequence was collected from an adult in good health.

The bases read TGTGCCACTCGGGACGGAATCAACTATGGCTACACCTTC. This gives the protein CATRDGINYGYTF. The rearrangement joined TRBV28 to TRBJ1-2; the D gene is perhaps TRBD1, from 5 matching bases. There are 13 amino acids in the CDR3, from cysteine to phenylalanine inclusive. Only the CDR3 region is kept as DNA, spanning 39 bases read in frame from base 1. CDR1 and CDR2 (MDHEN, SYDVKM) derive from the germline V gene. V drops 10 bases and J drops 2 bases, leaving 14 bases in between.